Described below is a single TCR beta chain sequence and its context. Which antigen it targets is not known. No clone much larger than this one lies a single base away; base qualities are absent. The entry originates in a study of cytomegalovirus exposure and HLA in healthy donors (dated by TCRdb to between 2016 and 2019). Concerning the study at large: An earlier analysis of roughly 610 of the donors reported around 280 Gb of sequence data and around 100 million unique TCR beta sequences obtained from about 170 million T cells. Approximately 330 gigabases of sequencing data and about 92 million unique TCR sequences made up an early release that covered 500 to 650 HLA-typed donors. The genetic ancestry cluster associated with self-reported Caucasian donors included 70% to 85% of the 398 genotyped donors. The study was designed to test whether signatures of past pathogen exposure could be identified by cataloging public T cell receptors. The study used immunosequencing to profile the T cell repertoires of about 670 subjects and linked those repertoires to cytomegalovirus serostatus. In addition to the first cohort of 666 subjects, a separate validation cohort of 120 different subjects was used. The study combined high-throughput TCR immunosequencing, statistical association of individual TCRs with disease status, and machine learning to predict cytomegalovirus infection status. A later analysis re-analyzed previously published TCR beta repertoires from roughly 600 donors and added high-resolution HLA genotyping to study TCR occurrence patterns. The later analysis used no new phenotypic data to find candidate immune exposures, relying instead on TCR beta sequences and their occurrence across donors. An earlier analysis of a few hundred of the donors applied high-throughput TCR beta sequencing to assess whether each TCR beta V gene segment acted as functional or pseudogenic. Donor age, sex, ethnicity and CMV serostatus were collected together with the repertoire data. Genome-wide SNP genotypes for about three fifths of the 666 donors were used in a later genetic analysis, which treated that subset as a discovery cohort. All discovery cohort repertoires had been generated using a single sequencing platform. Class I and class II HLA loci were covered by the typing at four-digit resolution. Typing coverage differed by locus: A, B, C, DRB1 and DQB1 were typed in about 620-640 donors, DQA1 in roughly 510, DPA1 in over 600, and DPB1 in around 490. Roughly five DR-DQ haplotypes were treated as single units for association and clustering because of strong linkage in the cohort. Among about 400 genotyped donors of the cohort, an average of roughly 230,000 unique TCR beta nucleotide sequences was sequenced per donor, of which approximately 19% were non-productive.

The research as a whole found: Sequencing depth was assumed to be roughly uniform across donors in the presence/absence analyses, though that assumption may not hold. It was suggested by the authors that the approach could potentially be generalized to other disease states and immunological phenotypes. The classifier was reported to diagnose cytomegalovirus status with high specificity and sensitivity in both the original cohort and the validation cohort. At a false discovery rate of 0.05, a later analysis linked 16,951 TCR beta sequences to specific HLA alleles. When HLA alleles, especially DR and DQ, strongly co-occurred, attributing TCR associations to individual alleles was difficult. Immune exposure information for the cohort was limited to CMV serostatus. Compared with the roughly 700-donor mean, donors in an Asian-associated ancestry cluster had fewer N-insertions in productive TCRs, according to a later genetic analysis. The sequencing pipeline was judged likely to have produced a cluster of highly shared sequence variants as a technical artifact. This cohort had only TCR beta chains sequenced, and the lack of alpha or paired-chain data limited which features could be detected. Most TCR sequences were seen in very few donors, while some public TCRs were found in many individuals. HLA typing was unavailable for some donors at each locus, so association tests used only the typed subset. A later genetic analysis associated a missense DCLRE1C variant with V-gene and J-gene trimming of TCR beta chains, and an independent cohort replicated the association. According to a later analysis, most CMV-associated TCR beta chains appeared to be HLA-restricted, and the HLA associations seemed to be driven largely by CMV exposure. The earlier analysis of 587 of the donors excluded about 16 rarely observed V segments, including chromosome 9 orphons, because counts were too low. In a later analysis, TCR association rates were found to vary across HLA loci, with the most associated TCRs seen for DRB1 alleles and the fewest for HLA-C alleles. Several of the top co-occurrence clusters appeared to be linked to parvovirus B19, influenza, CMV and Epstein-Barr virus, according to a later analysis. A total of fewer than 200 TCR beta chains were listed by the study as associated with cytomegalovirus. An earlier analysis of around 500 of the donors showed that most TCR beta V segments appeared in productive rearrangements either about 90% or about 30% of the time, which broadly matched IMGT annotations. Linkage disequilibrium might explain the correlated functional status among segregating V segments, but an unknown experimental factor could not be ruled out. A further reported finding was that TCR beta sequences accurately predicted the HLA-A and HLA-B alleles for most subjects in the first cohort. A few of the identified cytomegalovirus-associated TCR beta chains were confirmed in vitro to be specific for cytomegalovirus antigens. In a later analysis, HLA-associated TCR beta chains were found to be more clonally expanded and to have lower generation probabilities than equally common non-associated chains.

Libraries were made using the immunoSEQ multiplex PCR assay. For the multiplex PCR, a mixture combining 60 forward primers for TCR Vbeta segments and 13 reverse primers for TCR Jbeta segments was used. The CDR3 region of rearranged TCR beta genes was amplified from genomic DNA by a multiplex PCR assay. The amplified TCR beta libraries were sequenced on the Illumina HiSeq System as 87-base-pair reads. Concerning the study's data processing: In a later analysis, some 80 million unique TCR beta chains were counted across the 500 to 850 repertoires, and about 9.9 million of these chains were shared by at least two donors. Raw reads were error-corrected and collapsed into unique sequences with a nearest-neighbor algorithm that merged closely related sequences to remove PCR and sequencing errors. V, D and J gene segments were assigned by aligning CDR3 sequences to IMGT reference sequences. For a sequence to be retained, a match of at least six nucleotides to both a V gene segment and a J gene segment was required. Rearrangements were called productive when the CDR3 lacked stop codons and stayed in frame with V and J; all others were non-productive. Following IMGT convention, CDR3 was defined as the stretch from the second conserved V-encoded cysteine up to the conserved J-encoded phenylalanine. In an earlier analysis of 500 to 650 of the donors, sequences lacking an unambiguous match to a single V gene segment were excluded. In an earlier analysis of several hundred of the donors, V segments were called functional above 56.7% productive rearrangements and were called segregating when the between-donor standard deviation exceeded 5%. A statistical classification framework was built to diagnose cytomegalovirus status from the catalog of TCR beta chain sequences. In a later analysis, V and J genes were assigned by comparing TCR nucleotide sequences against IMGT/GENE-DB human TR gene sequences. In a later analysis, CDR3 sequences and most-parsimonious VDJ recombination scenarios were assigned using the TCRdist pipeline. In a later analysis, every TCR beta chain was defined by the combination of its CDR3 amino acid sequence and its V-gene family, and reads without a unique V-gene family were dropped. A later analysis removed several hundred highly shared, low-generation-probability nucleotide sequences to deal with suspected cross-contamination and a sequencing artifact. For each public chain, a later analysis derived a clonal expansion index from normalized ranks of inferred template counts within each repertoire. Generation probabilities in a later analysis came from a VDJ recombination model fitted to out-of-frame rearrangements, and those results were checked against IGoR. A later analysis scored TCR-TCR, TCR-HLA and TCR-CMV co-occurrence with hypergeometric tests, applying a repertoire-size bias correction to TCR pairs. A later analysis estimated false discovery rates by permuting HLA or CMV assignments 20 times. A later analysis grouped co-occurring TCRs with DBSCAN, adding TCRdist sequence similarity when clustering within HLA-allele-positive subsets. Repertoires with fewer than 30,000 or more than 120,000 public chains, plus five repertoires with anomalous nucleotide sharing, were excluded from co-occurrence clustering. The table comes from immuneACCESS by way of TCRdb, which keeps in-frame sequences with V and J called. Part of the clones is missing from these tables; in studies checked, under half for an unresolved V gene and the rest for unknown reasons. V, J and clone size reflect that table, while D and trimming were determined from the DNA. Across this sample there are under 200,000 clones, with roughly four fifths seen only once. The ten largest clonotypes hold about 2.3% of the sample.

The cohort was made up of about 670 healthy bone marrow donors. Cohort members were all nominally healthy when sampled, although unrecorded immune exposures were likely present. The donor tested CMV seronegative, placing the donor among the 350 or so seronegative members of the cohort. A peripheral blood sample was provided by each donor, and peripheral blood mononuclear cells were used for TCR beta sequencing. Genomic DNA was extracted from the blood cell samples with the Qiagen DNeasy Blood Extraction Kit. Specimen: PBMCs. The TCR was taken from a female donor in good health and CMV-seronegative.

The CDR3 region: CASSTQNYGYTF. The DNA sequence reads TGTGCCAGTAGTACCCAGAACTATGGCTACACCTTC. This sequence uses TRBV19 and TRBJ1-2, with the D gene call left open. V was cut back by 4 bases and J by 2 bases, leaving a gap of 5 bases between them. CDR1 and CDR2 are read off the germline V gene (reference sequence) as LNHDA and SQIVND. The CDR3 goes from the cysteine to the phenylalanine over 12 residues. Of the read, only the CDR3 DNA is kept; its 36 bases are in frame from base 1.